The text below deals with one T cell receptor (beta chain). This CDR3 spans 16 amino acids. V dropped 3 bases and J dropped 5 bases, with 16 bases sitting between them. Per germline, CDR1 LGHNA and CDR2 YSLEER. This sample is drawn from a study of blood T cell repertoires in COVID-19. The overall study: Acute-phase and convalescent COVID-19 samples originated in the United States, Italy and Spain. PBMCs, B-cell-depleted T cells, or T cells were the source of the cDNA or gDNA that made up the material.

Sequenced by immunoSEQ multiplex PCR; TCRdb stores in-frame clones only, minus some. The data contain around 130,000 clones, around 80% of them singletons. Sequencing used peripheral blood. The chain is built from TRBV4-3 and TRBJ2-2; a possible D gene is TRBD2 (6 bases). The clonotype was recovered from a man aged 55 to 69 with active or convalescent COVID-19. In nucleotides, the CDR3 is TGCGCCAGCAGCCAGGAGGGGACTGGCGGGACCGGGGAGCTGTTTTTT. This gives the protein CASSQEGTGGTGELFF.